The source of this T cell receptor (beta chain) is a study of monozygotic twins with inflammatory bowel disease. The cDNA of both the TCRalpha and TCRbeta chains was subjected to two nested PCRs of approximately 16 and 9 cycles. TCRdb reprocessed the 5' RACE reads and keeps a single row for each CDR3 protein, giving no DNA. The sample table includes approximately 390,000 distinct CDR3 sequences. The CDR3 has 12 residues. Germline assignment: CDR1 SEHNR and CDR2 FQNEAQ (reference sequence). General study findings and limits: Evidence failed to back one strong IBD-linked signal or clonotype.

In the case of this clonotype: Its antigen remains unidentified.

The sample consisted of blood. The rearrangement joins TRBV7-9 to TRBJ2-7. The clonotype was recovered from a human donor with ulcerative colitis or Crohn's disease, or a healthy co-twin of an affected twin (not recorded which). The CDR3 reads CASSLGLGEQYF.